The rows below give T cell receptor beta chains drawn from one sample of a study of Ad26.COV2.S vaccination and SARS-CoV-2 variants. Repertoires were generated with immunoSEQ multiplex PCR, while TCRdb's copy carries only in-frame clones and drops some. The sample records under 150,000 clones, 86% being singletons. The source was peripheral blood, collected after recovery from COVID-19. The source of these receptors is a human donor who had recovered from COVID-19. CDR3s include the opening cysteine and the closing phenylalanine or tryptophan. Each record gives: CDR3 DNA, CDR3 protein, clone size, J gene, V gene, D gene. The D gene is left open where the match is weak. Only some rows state a clone size, as once, few, many or a class for expanded clones.

cdr3_nt: TGTGCCAGCAGACCGAGGGGGGGCATATGGCCCAATGAGCAGTTCTTC; cdr3_aa: CASRPRGGIWPNEQFF; clone_size: NA; j_call: TRBJ2-1; v_call: TRBV27; d_call: NA
cdr3_nt: TGTGCCAGCAGAGTGGGACAGGGGTGGGACAATGAGCAGTTCTTC; cdr3_aa: CASRVGQGWDNEQFF; clone_size: NA; j_call: TRBJ2-1; v_call: TRBV28; d_call: TRBD1
cdr3_nt: TGTGCCAGCAGCCTACCGGGACAGGGGGCTTTTGATGAAAAACTGTTTTTT; cdr3_aa: CASSLPGQGAFDEKLFF; clone_size: NA; j_call: TRBJ1-4; v_call: TRBV28; d_call: TRBD1
cdr3_nt: TGCAGCGTTGAAGATCGTGGTTCGAAAGGGGACATTCAGTACTTC; cdr3_aa: CSVEDRGSKGDIQYF; clone_size: NA; j_call: TRBJ2-4; v_call: TRBV29-1; d_call: NA
cdr3_nt: TGTGCCAGCAGCCACTGGGGGGAGGGCGCTAATGAAAAACTGTTTTTT; cdr3_aa: CASSHWGEGANEKLFF; clone_size: NA; j_call: TRBJ1-4; v_call: TRBV28; d_call: NA
cdr3_nt: TGTGCCAGCAGTGAAATCGGGGCCGGAGGTGAGCAGTTCTTC; cdr3_aa: CASSEIGAGGEQFF; clone_size: NA; j_call: TRBJ2-1; v_call: TRBV2; d_call: NA
cdr3_nt: TGTGCCAGCAGTTCCGGTCAAGAGACCCAGTACTTC; cdr3_aa: CASSSGQETQYF; clone_size: NA; j_call: TRBJ2-5; v_call: TRBV28; d_call: NA
cdr3_nt: TGTGCCATCAGTGACGCCCCGGAGGGTTTGTACTATGGCTACACCTTC; cdr3_aa: CAISDAPEGLYYGYTF; clone_size: NA; j_call: TRBJ1-2; v_call: TRBV10-3; d_call: NA
cdr3_nt: TGTGCCAGCAGCTTAGAAATAGCGGGGAACCACAATGAGCAGTTCTTC; cdr3_aa: CASSLEIAGNHNEQFF; clone_size: few; j_call: TRBJ2-1; v_call: TRBV7-4; d_call: TRBD2
cdr3_nt: TGTGCCAGCAGCTTCGGGGGCCCGAACACTGAAGCTTTCTTT; cdr3_aa: CASSFGGPNTEAFF; clone_size: NA; j_call: TRBJ1-1; v_call: TRBV5-4; d_call: NA
cdr3_nt: TGTGCCAGCAGCTCCCCGGGGACCCATATGGGGGCTTTCTTT; cdr3_aa: CASSSPGTHMGAFF; clone_size: NA; j_call: TRBJ1-1; v_call: TRBV7-8; d_call: NA
cdr3_nt: TGTGCCAGCAGCTTAGTTTGGGCCAGTAACTATGGCTACACCTTC; cdr3_aa: CASSLVWASNYGYTF; clone_size: NA; j_call: TRBJ1-2; v_call: TRBV7-2; d_call: NA
cdr3_nt: TGTGCCAGCGACCTAGCGGGGGCAGAGACCCAGTACTTC; cdr3_aa: CASDLAGAETQYF; clone_size: NA; j_call: TRBJ2-5; v_call: TRBV3-1/TRBV3-2; d_call: TRBD2
cdr3_nt: TGTGCCAGCAGTTTCCGGGACTACAATGAGCAGTTCTTC; cdr3_aa: CASSFRDYNEQFF; clone_size: NA; j_call: TRBJ2-1; v_call: TRBV12-3/TRBV12-4; d_call: NA
cdr3_nt: TGTGCCAGCATCAAACAGGGAACAGATACGCAGTATTTT; cdr3_aa: CASIKQGTDTQYF; clone_size: once; j_call: TRBJ2-3; v_call: TRBV25-1; d_call: NA
cdr3_nt: TGTGCCAGCAATTCGCGGACGGCTGATCAGCCCCAGCATTTT; cdr3_aa: CASNSRTADQPQHF; clone_size: NA; j_call: TRBJ1-5; v_call: TRBV16; d_call: NA
cdr3_nt: TGTGCCAGTAGTATAGATCGGCCAGGCCCCACCGGGGAGCTGTTTTTT; cdr3_aa: CASSIDRPGPTGELFF; clone_size: NA; j_call: TRBJ2-2; v_call: TRBV19; d_call: NA
cdr3_nt: TGTGCCAGCAGTGAAGCGTTTGGCAGTGGGTATGGCTACACCTTC; cdr3_aa: CASSEAFGSGYGYTF; clone_size: NA; j_call: TRBJ1-2; v_call: TRBV2; d_call: NA
cdr3_nt: TGTGCCAGCAGCCCCGCCACAGATACGCAGTATTTT; cdr3_aa: CASSPATDTQYF; clone_size: NA; j_call: TRBJ2-3; v_call: TRBV3-1/TRBV3-2; d_call: NA
cdr3_nt: TGTGCCAGTATGGGCGGGGGCCTTTCTTACAATGAGCAGTTCTTC; cdr3_aa: CASMGGGLSYNEQFF; clone_size: NA; j_call: TRBJ2-1; v_call: TRBV19; d_call: NA
cdr3_nt: TGTGCCATCAGTGACAGGGTTAGCTCCTACAATGAGCAGTTCTTC; cdr3_aa: CAISDRVSSYNEQFF; clone_size: NA; j_call: TRBJ2-1; v_call: TRBV10-3; d_call: NA
cdr3_nt: TGTGCCAGCAGCCCCGCGGCGGGGGTGGGAGCTTCACCCCTCCACTTT; cdr3_aa: CASSPAAGVGASPLHF; clone_size: NA; j_call: TRBJ1-6; v_call: TRBV5-5; d_call: NA
cdr3_nt: TGTGCCAGTAGTATAGATTGGGGGGAGTGGAATCCTGGCTACACCTTC; cdr3_aa: CASSIDWGEWNPGYTF; clone_size: NA; j_call: TRBJ1-2; v_call: TRBV19; d_call: NA
cdr3_nt: TGTGCCAGCAGCTTAGGACAGGGGGGGCAGCCCCAGCATTTT; cdr3_aa: CASSLGQGGQPQHF; clone_size: NA; j_call: TRBJ1-5; v_call: TRBV5-6; d_call: TRBD1
cdr3_nt: TGCGCCAGCAGCCAGGCCGGGACAGGGAGTCGGACCGGGGAGCTGTTTTTT; cdr3_aa: CASSQAGTGSRTGELFF; clone_size: NA; j_call: TRBJ2-2; v_call: TRBV4-1; d_call: TRBD1
cdr3_nt: TGTGCCAGCAGCACCCAAGAGGGGGGGGCCTACGAGCAGTACTTC; cdr3_aa: CASSTQEGGAYEQYF; clone_size: once; j_call: TRBJ2-7; v_call: TRBV13; d_call: NA
cdr3_nt: TGCAGTGCTAGTCGGCCGCCGGGACAGGGAAGTGAAAAACTGTTTTTT; cdr3_aa: CSASRPPGQGSEKLFF; clone_size: NA; j_call: TRBJ1-4; v_call: TRBV20-1; d_call: TRBD1
cdr3_nt: TGTGCCACCAGCAGAGTCGCGGGGCGCGGAAGCAATCAGCCCCAGCATTTT; cdr3_aa: CATSRVAGRGSNQPQHF; clone_size: few; j_call: TRBJ1-5; v_call: TRBV15; d_call: NA
cdr3_nt: TGTGCCAGTATGGGGTCGGGGGAGAACGAGCAGTTCTTC; cdr3_aa: CASMGSGENEQFF; clone_size: NA; j_call: TRBJ2-1; v_call: TRBV19; d_call: NA
cdr3_nt: TGTGCCAGCAGTTACGGGGGGTTACGGGTTACTGAAGCTTTCTTT; cdr3_aa: CASSYGGLRVTEAFF; clone_size: NA; j_call: TRBJ1-1; v_call: TRBV6-2/TRBV6-3; d_call: NA
cdr3_nt: TGTGCCAGCAGCGTAGGTCTCGAGGACAGGGCCTCGGCCGGGGAGCTGTTTTTT; cdr3_aa: CASSVGLEDRASAGELFF; clone_size: NA; j_call: TRBJ2-2; v_call: TRBV11-2; d_call: TRBD1
cdr3_nt: TGCAGCGTTGGTAGGGGGAGCTCCTACGAGCAGTACTTC; cdr3_aa: CSVGRGSSYEQYF; clone_size: few; j_call: TRBJ2-7; v_call: TRBV29-1; d_call: NA
cdr3_nt: TGTGCCAGCAGCTGGGGGGGGGAAGCCTACAATGAGCAGTTCTTC; cdr3_aa: CASSWGGEAYNEQFF; clone_size: NA; j_call: TRBJ2-1; v_call: TRBV6-2/TRBV6-3; d_call: TRBD2
cdr3_nt: TGTGCCAGCAGCCTAGGACGGCTCGACATGAACACTGAAGCTTTCTTT; cdr3_aa: CASSLGRLDMNTEAFF; clone_size: NA; j_call: TRBJ1-1; v_call: TRBV11-3; d_call: NA
cdr3_nt: TGTGCCAGCAGTTTGGGGGTGGTCGTCAGCACAGATACGCAGTATTTT; cdr3_aa: CASSLGVVVSTDTQYF; clone_size: once; j_call: TRBJ2-3; v_call: TRBV27; d_call: NA
cdr3_nt: TGTGCCAGCAGGAGGGGACAGACCGGTGAAAAACTGTTTTTT; cdr3_aa: CASRRGQTGEKLFF; clone_size: few; j_call: TRBJ1-4; v_call: TRBV6-5; d_call: TRBD1
cdr3_nt: TGTGCCTGGGATTTAGGGGGAGGTAATCAGCCCCAGCATTTT; cdr3_aa: CAWDLGGGNQPQHF; clone_size: NA; j_call: TRBJ1-5; v_call: TRBV30; d_call: NA
cdr3_nt: TGTGCCAGCGGGGGTTGGGCAGGGAAAAGGGATGAGCAGTTCTTC; cdr3_aa: CASGGWAGKRDEQFF; clone_size: NA; j_call: TRBJ2-1; v_call: TRBV6-5; d_call: NA
cdr3_nt: TGCGCCAGCAGCCAAGACGGGACAGATTATCAGCCCCAGCATTTT; cdr3_aa: CASSQDGTDYQPQHF; clone_size: NA; j_call: TRBJ1-5; v_call: TRBV4-1; d_call: TRBD1
cdr3_nt: TGTGCCAGCAGCTCAAGGGGACCTTATAGCAATCAGCCCCAGCATTTT; cdr3_aa: CASSSRGPYSNQPQHF; clone_size: NA; j_call: TRBJ1-5; v_call: TRBV5-6; d_call: NA
cdr3_nt: TGTGCCAGCAGTTCGGACTCCCTCACAGATACGCAGTATTTT; cdr3_aa: CASSSDSLTDTQYF; clone_size: NA; j_call: TRBJ2-3; v_call: TRBV28; d_call: NA